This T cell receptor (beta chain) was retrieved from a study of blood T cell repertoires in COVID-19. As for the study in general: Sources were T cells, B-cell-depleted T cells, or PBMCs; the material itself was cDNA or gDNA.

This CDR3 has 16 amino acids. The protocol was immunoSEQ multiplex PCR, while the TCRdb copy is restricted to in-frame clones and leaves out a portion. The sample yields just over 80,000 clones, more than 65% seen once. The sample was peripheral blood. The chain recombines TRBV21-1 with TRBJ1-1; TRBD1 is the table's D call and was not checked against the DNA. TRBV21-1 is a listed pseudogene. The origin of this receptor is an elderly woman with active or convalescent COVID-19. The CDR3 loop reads CASRDLKDSLNTEAFF. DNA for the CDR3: TGTGCCAGCAGAGATCTGAAGGACAGCCTGAACACTGAAGCTTTCTTT.